This TCR beta chain was sequenced for a study of T cell responses to AZD1222 COVID-19 vaccine. Overall study findings and caveats: Females made up more of the donors, who were largely white British, and clonal diversity may have come out too low. Following two doses of AZD1222, Spike-specific TCR breadth and depth rose.

There are 15 residues in the CDR3. V lost 5 bases to trimming and J lost 3 bases; unmatched junction nucleotides: 9. Germline V lookup: CDR1 SGHVS, CDR2 FQNEAQ. A note on this clone: Antigen unknown.

Libraries were prepared by immunoSEQ multiplex PCR; TCRdb keeps only in-frame clonotypes and omits some of them. Of roughly 91,000 clones in the sample, 87% were seen once. This clonotype was sampled from an adult in good health. This specimen was peripheral blood, taken on day 0 of AZD1222 vaccination. The chain combines TRBV7-8 with TRBJ2-7; 8 bases fit TRBD2. The CDR3 sequence: CASSPGGTSLYEQYV. The CDR3 region has the DNA TGTGCCAGCAGCCCAGGAGGGACTAGTCTCTACGAGCAGTACGTC.